This T cell receptor (beta chain) was captured by sequencing in a study of blood T cell repertoires in COVID-19. This clone was seen once. Using immunoSEQ multiplex PCR, the repertoire was profiled, and TCRdb retains in-frame clones only, with some absent. This table holds under 450,000 clones, about 90% found once. This CDR3 contains 15 residues. CDR1 is SGHRS and CDR2 is YFSETQ in the germline V gene. V dropped 0 bases and J dropped 2 bases, with 11 bases sitting between them. The sample consisted of PBMCs or T cells enriched from blood (not recorded which). V usage is TRBV5-1 and J usage is TRBJ2-5, with D perhaps TRBD2 (6 bases). The sequence was collected from a woman aged 30 to 39 who had recovered from COVID-19. The CDR3 DNA follows: TGCGCCAGCAGCTTGGTAGCAGGGACTCAAGAGACCCAGTACTTC. Amino acids: CASSLVAGTQETQYF. Full variable domain (rest looked up from reference TRBV5-1 and TRBJ2-5): KAGVTQTPRYLIKTRGQQVTLSCSPISGHRSVSWYQQTPGQGLQFLFEYFSETQRNKGNFPGRFSGRQFSNSRSEMNVSTLELGDSALYLCASSLVAGTQETQYFGPGTRLLVL.